The 3 T cell receptor beta chains reported below all come from one sample, sequenced in a study of T cells in Graves' hyperthyroidism and ophthalmopathy. Amplification yielded TCR beta CDR3 regions, with RNA transcripts as the source. Primed by the HTBI set, a first-round RT-PCR was run on the TCR CDR3. Using its own MiXCR run on the multiplex PCR reads, TCRdb lists one record per CDR3 protein. Of fewer than 450,000 distinct CDR3 sequences in the sample, about 15% were seen once. Specimen: blood. All receptors come from a woman aged 25 to 39 with Graves' hyperthyroidism that later progressed to Graves' ophthalmopathy.

This clonotype was counted at least ten times. CDR3 DNA: TGCGCCAGCAGCCAAGATTTGGCAGGGGTCTACAATGAGCAGTTCTTC. It translates to CASSQDLAGVYNEQFF. The rearrangement uses TRBV4-1 and TRBJ2-1; D is possibly TRBD1 (6 bases). The CDR3 spans 16 residues. Germline loops: CDR1 MGHRA, CDR2 YSYEKL. V was shortened by 0 bases and J by 3 bases, with 12 bases between the two germline ends.

This sequence joins TRBV6-5 and TRBJ1-2, with D possibly being TRBD1 (5 bases). Trimming took off 3 bases at V and 8 bases at J, with 13 bases between the two ends. The CDR3 has 13 residues. The germline CDR1 and CDR2 sequences are MNHEY and SVGAGI. CDR3 in amino acids: CASSYDDRTGYTF. The CDR3, as DNA: TGTGCCAGCAGTTATGACGACAGAACGGGCTACACCTTC.

Only a few counts were recorded for this clonotype. The CDR3 sequence is CASSLLTPPYNEQFF. The CDR3 coding sequence is TGCGCCAGCAGCTTACTGACGCCCCCATACAATGAGCAGTTCTTC. V usage is TRBV5-1 and J usage is TRBJ2-1; D unresolved. Trimming removed 2 bases at V and 4 bases at J, with 13 bases between. CDR1 is SGHRS, CDR2 YFSETQ, per germline. The length of the CDR3 is 15 residues.